Sequencing of this TCR beta chain was carried out in a study of chronic HIV infection and antiretroviral therapy. V was clipped by 10 bases and J by 8 bases, with 8 bases between them. The CDR3 is 10 amino acids. Germline-derived CDR1 and CDR2 are SNHLY and FYNNEI. TCRdb itself ran the 5' RACE reads through MiXCR, one entry per CDR3 protein. This table has about 48,000 distinct CDR3 sequences, 15% to 20% appearing once. The table lists this clonotype with a few counts. Material for sequencing was peripheral blood. The clonotype was recovered from an adult who had HIV and had not received antiretroviral therapy, or was an uninfected healthy control (not recorded which). The chain links TRBV2 to TRBJ2-2; no firm D call. The CDR3 sequence is CATLPGELFF. DNA of the CDR3: TGTGCCACCCTTCCTGGGGAGCTGTTTTTT.